This T cell receptor (beta chain) was identified in a study of T cell changes during pregnancy in multiple sclerosis (dated by TCRdb to between 2017 and 2020). Turning to the overall study: The study examined how the T cell repertoire changed over the course of pregnancy in women with multiple sclerosis.

The CDR3 has 17 amino acids, counting the end cysteine and phenylalanine. Only the CDR3 part of the read is kept: 51 bases, read in frame from the first base. The germline V gene gives CDR1 as MDHEN and CDR2 as SYDVKM. Here V drops 3 bases and J drops 0 bases, and the junction holds 5 bases not matched to any gene. Libraries were built with the immunoSEQ multiplex PCR assay. The table comes from immuneACCESS by way of TCRdb, which keeps in-frame sequences with V and J called. Part of the clones is missing from these tables; in studies checked, under half for an unresolved V gene and the rest for unknown reasons. This sample comprises approximately 100,000 clones, 80% to 95% of them detected only once. The top ten constitute 3.5% of the sample. As regards this clone: Its specific antigen is unknown. Base qualities are not at hand, and no much larger clone is one base apart.

The rearrangement joined TRBV28 to TRBJ2-4; the central 10 bases match TRBD1. The TCR originated in a female donor with multiple sclerosis, enrolled in a pregnancy study. Sequenced here: peripheral blood, sampled after pregnancy. The DNA sequence reads TGTGCCAGCAGTTTGGAGGGACAGGGGCTAGCCAAAAACATTCAGTACTTC. It translates to CASSLEGQGLAKNIQYF.